Described below is a single T cell receptor beta chain sequence and its context. Its antigen has not been determined. No base-level quality is on record; no much larger clone is a single base apart. A second Seattle source provided samples from volunteer blood donors who had recovered from COVID-19. Whole blood was collected in K2EDTA tubes by collaborating institutions according to the institutions' own protocols. Collaborator samples were shipped for TCRbeta analysis as frozen whole blood, isolated PBMCs, or DNA extracted from either sample type. The immunoSEQ Assay, a bias-controlled multiplex PCR, was used to amplify TCRbeta CDR3 regions from genomic DNA. For the original study's pipeline: The number of nucleated cells in each sample was estimated by amplification of reference gene primers within the assay. To quantify the absolute abundance of each unique TCRbeta CDR3 rearrangement, sequence reads were collapsed and filtered. For each sample, productive Simpson clonality was calculated as the square root of Simpson's diversity index across productive rearrangements. TCRdb mirrors the immuneACCESS table, restricted to in-frame sequences. Some clones are absent from its copies; in checked studies, under half trace to an unresolved V gene, and the reason for the others is unknown. From that table come the V and J calls and clone size; the DNA was used to work out D and trimming. Across this sample there are around 200,000 clones, with around nine tenths seen only once. The ten top clones hold approximately 6% of the sample.

This entry belongs to a study of blood T cell repertoires in COVID-19 (dated by TCRdb to about 2020). Notes on the research overall: Samples covering the acute and convalescent phases of COVID-19 were provided by collaborators in the United States, Italy and Spain. Deeply sampled blood TCRbeta repertoires from subjects exposed to, actively infected with, or recovered from COVID-19 were included in the dataset. HLA class I and class II types, where available, came from metadata supplied by the sample provider rather than from assay-based typing. The samples were drawn from two sources: the first 160 participants of the ongoing ImmuneRACE study, and fewer than 1,500 subjects contributed by 6 global collaborators. The repertoires were made available in a free public database intended to serve as a resource for research on the immune response to SARS-CoV-2. The material from the prospective study consisted of cDNA or gDNA derived from T cells, B-cell-depleted T cells, or PBMCs. A de-identified subject ID, COVID-19 status, age in years and sex were almost always included in the sample metadata.

For CDR1 and CDR2, the germline V gene lists ENHRY and SYGVKD. The CDR3, cysteine through phenylalanine, is 14 amino acids long. CDR3 DNA is the only sequence kept; it has 42 bases, read in frame from the first base. Here V drops 10 bases and J drops 5 bases, and the junction holds 12 bases not matched to any gene. What the work shows at the level of the full study, not this receptor alone: The quantity of clinical and demographic metadata differed by source and by participant and was supplied without curation.

This chain joins TRBV10-3 to TRBJ2-7, with TRBD1 identical over 9 junction bases. The receptor was derived from a man aged 60-69 years who had recovered from COVID-19. The specimen was peripheral blood. The CDR3: CATLYGTGNDEQYF. The DNA sequence is given as TGTGCCACTCTCTACGGGACAGGGAATGACGAGCAGTACTTC.